These 7 T cell receptor beta chains originate from one sample sequenced in a study of shared clonotypes between healthy human individuals. The assay was immunoSEQ multiplex PCR, and TCRdb's table has in-frame clones only and misses some. The sample has roughly 220,000 clones; 65% to 70% are singletons. The material sequenced was memory CD4+ T cells sorted from blood. The subset: CD45RA-negative fraction. The receptors stem from a man aged 25-45 years in good health.

To note about this clone: Different DNA sequences within this sample yield the same CDR3. The V and J genes are TRBV5-6 and TRBJ1-2; possible D gene TRBD1, 5 bases. CDR3 length: 14 amino acids. The germline V and J ends were trimmed by 0 bases and 2 bases, with 8 bases remaining between them. Per the germline V gene, CDR1 is SGHDT and CDR2 is YYEEEE. Here the CDR3 reads CASSLGGANYGYTF. DNA of the CDR3: TGTGCCAGCAGCTTGGGTGGGGCGAACTATGGCTACACCTTC.

The V gene is TRBV2, the J gene TRBJ2-5, with unresolved D. With 5 bases removed from V and 0 bases from J, the gap between germline ends came to 10 bases. Germline CDR1 SNHLY, CDR2 FYNNEI. This CDR3 is 14 amino acids long. CDR3: CASSPGPNQETQYF. The CDR3 DNA sequence: TGTGCCAGCAGTCCCGGACCGAACCAAGAGACCCAGTACTTC.

The sample holds a few counts of this clone. J is TRBJ2-5 and V is TRBV28; D is undetermined. This CDR3 has 14 amino acids. Germline V CDR1 and CDR2: MDHEN, SYDVKM. The germline V and J ends were trimmed by 5 bases and 7 bases, with 17 bases remaining between them. This CDR3 is CASSLGLARRTQYF. Written as DNA, the CDR3 is TGTGCCAGCAGTCTCGGCCTTGCCCGGCGGACCCAGTACTTC.

The CDR3 loop is CASSVRLAAYNEQFF. The CDR3 DNA reads as TGTGCCAGCAGCGTACGACTAGCGGCCTACAATGAGCAGTTCTTC. The chain joins TRBV9 to TRBJ2-1; 9 bases fit TRBD2. The CDR3 length is 15 residues. Germline-derived CDR1 and CDR2 are SGDLS and YYNGEE. V shed 1 base and J 2 bases; nucleotides not matched to a gene: 1.

The chain recombines TRBV27 with TRBJ1-5; a possible D gene is TRBD1 (5 bases). Trimming shortened V by 3 bases and J by 5 bases, and 8 bases separated the two germline ends. Germline V gene data show CDR1 as MNHEY and CDR2 as SMNVEV (reference sequence). This CDR3 region has 13 residues. The CDR3 region is CASSFVRDQPQHF. In DNA, the CDR3 is TGTGCCAGCAGTTTTGTCAGGGATCAGCCCCAGCATTTT.

The sample holds one count of this clone. The chain couples TRBV10-3 to TRBJ2-7; the D gene is possibly TRBD1 (6 bases). The CDR3 runs 13 residues. Trimming removed 5 bases from V and 6 bases from J, with 14 bases in between. Germline V CDR1 and CDR2: ENHRY, SYGVKD. The chain's CDR3 is CAISTGTPCEQYF. DNA of the CDR3: TGTGCCATCAGTACAGGGACGCCCTGCGAGCAGTACTTC.

Points on this clone: This CDR3 is also generated by other DNA sequences in the sample. The V gene is TRBV6-5, the J gene TRBJ2-3, with TRBD2 as a possible D gene (6 bases). CDR1 is MNHEY and CDR2 is SVGAGI in the germline V gene. The length of the CDR3 is 14 residues. Trimming removed 8 bases at V and 1 base at J, with 13 bases between. The CDR3 is CASRWDSRTDTQYF. DNA for the CDR3: TGTGCCAGCCGCTGGGACTCCCGCACAGATACGCAGTATTTT.